This T cell receptor (beta chain) appears in the sequencing data of a study of T-cell reconstitution after alpha-beta-depleted transplantation in children. In its sample, this clonotype was seen many times. Its antigen is undetermined. V was pared by 4 bases and J by 0 bases, with 22 bases between. CDR3 size: 19 residues. Germline V gene sequence: CDR1 MDHEN, CDR2 SYDVKM. Findings of the study overall: Alpha-beta T cells present about two months after transplant were reported to originate from several hundred expanded graft clones. Fresh T-cell production supplied most of the T-cell counts and diversity seen one year after transplant. Surviving thymic progenitors and recipient T cells were the source of high TCRbeta diversity at day 60 in some patients.

Unique molecular identifiers were built into the TCRbeta library. MiXCR, run by TCRdb on the PCR reads, gives a single entry per CDR3 protein. The repertoire has fewer than 250,000 distinct CDR3 sequences, around 7.8% of them found once; the top ten carry 6.3%. The clonotype was recovered from a male patient between 10 and 17 years old who had a stem cell transplant for acute lymphoblastic leukemia, so the T cells may come from the graft donor. The rearrangement uses TRBV28 and TRBJ2-1; D might be TRBD2 (6 bases). Source: PBMCs, mostly from graft donor cells, taken 180 days after TCRalphabeta/CD19-depleted stem cell transplant. CDR3 DNA sequence: TGTGCCAGCAGTTATATATGGGGACCCGGGACTCACTCCTACAATGAGCAGTTCTTC. Translation gives CASSYIWGPGTHSYNEQFF.